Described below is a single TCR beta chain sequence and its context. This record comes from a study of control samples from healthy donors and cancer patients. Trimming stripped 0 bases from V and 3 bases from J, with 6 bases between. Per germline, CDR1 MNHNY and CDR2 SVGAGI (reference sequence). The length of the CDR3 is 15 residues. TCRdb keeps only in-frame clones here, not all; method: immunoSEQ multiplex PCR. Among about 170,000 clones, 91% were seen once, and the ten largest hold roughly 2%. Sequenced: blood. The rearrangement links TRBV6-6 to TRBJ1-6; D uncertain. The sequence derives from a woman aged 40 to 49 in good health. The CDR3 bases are TGTGCCAGCAGTTACTCGGGCAGCTATAATTCACCCCTCCACTTT. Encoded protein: CASSYSGSYNSPLHF.